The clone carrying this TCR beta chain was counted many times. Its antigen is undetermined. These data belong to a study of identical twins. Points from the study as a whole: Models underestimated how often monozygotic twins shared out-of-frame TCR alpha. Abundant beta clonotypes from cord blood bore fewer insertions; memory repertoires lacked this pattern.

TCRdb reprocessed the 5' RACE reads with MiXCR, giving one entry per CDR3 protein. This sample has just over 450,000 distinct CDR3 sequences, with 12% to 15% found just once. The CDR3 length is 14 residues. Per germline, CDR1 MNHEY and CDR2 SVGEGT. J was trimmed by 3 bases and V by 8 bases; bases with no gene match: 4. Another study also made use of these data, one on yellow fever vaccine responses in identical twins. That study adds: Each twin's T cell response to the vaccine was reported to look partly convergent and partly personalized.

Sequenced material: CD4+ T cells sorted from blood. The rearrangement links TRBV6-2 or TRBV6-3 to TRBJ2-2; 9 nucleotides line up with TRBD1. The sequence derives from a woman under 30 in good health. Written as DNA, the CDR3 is TGTGCCAGCGGGGACAGGGCGGACACCGGGGAGCTGTTTTTT. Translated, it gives CASGDRADTGELFF.